The 10 T cell receptor beta chains in this list originate from one sample, sequenced in a study of blood T cell repertoires in COVID-19. Repertoires were generated with immunoSEQ multiplex PCR, while TCRdb's copy carries only in-frame clones and drops some. The sample comprises 190,000 or so clones, around 87% of which are singletons, and roughly 2.9% rests with the top ten. Sequenced input: peripheral blood. These receptors were collected from a woman in her 30s with active or convalescent COVID-19.

The chain couples TRBV28 to TRBJ2-5, with TRBD1 as a possible D gene (7 bases). Germline V CDR1 and CDR2: MDHEN, SYDVKM. V was shortened by 1 base and J by 3 bases, with 12 bases between the two germline ends. This CDR3 is built from 15 residues. CDR3 coding DNA: TGTGCCAGCAGTTTATCAGGGGGGAAGAAAGAGACCCAGTACTTC. Translated, it gives CASSLSGGKKETQYF.

This sequence joins TRBV3-1 (or the pseudogene TRBV3-2) and TRBJ2-1, with 12 bases lining up with TRBD2. After removal of 6 bases from V and 4 bases from J, the junction contained 7 bases not matched to a gene. The CDR3 has 16 amino acids. Germline assignment: CDR1 LGHDT and CDR2 YNNKEL (reference sequence). CDR3 bases: TGTGCCAGCAGGCGTTCCGGGACTAGCGGGTACAATGAGCAGTTCTTC. Translating it yields CASRRSGTSGYNEQFF.

This chain links TRBV6-5 with TRBJ2-7; D remains ambiguous. Trimming shortened V by 3 bases and J by 6 bases, and 6 bases separated the two germline ends. Germline assignment: CDR1 MNHEY and CDR2 SVGAGI. This CDR3 spans 11 amino acids. CDR3 sequence (DNA): TGTGCCAGCAGTTATGCGTTCGAGCAGTACTTC. This gives the protein CASSYAFEQYF.

The V call is TRBV7-6, the J call TRBJ2-2; no clear D. The CDR3 has 15 residues. Per the germline V gene, CDR1 is SGHVS and CDR2 is FNYEAQ. Trimming stripped 1 base from V and 1 base from J, with 7 bases between. The CDR3 DNA follows: TGTGCCAGCAGCTTAGGGCTGTGGAACACCGGGGAGCTGTTTTTT. Its translation is CASSLGLWNTGELFF.

This clone occurred many times. The chain is built from TRBV5-6 and TRBJ1-1; a possible D gene is TRBD1 (5 bases). With 2 bases removed from V and 3 bases from J, the gap between germline ends came to 14 bases. Germline CDR1 SGHDT, CDR2 YYEEEE. The CDR3 is 15 amino acids. CDR3 amino acids: CASSFGGLRDTEAFF. The CDR3 coding sequence is TGTGCCAGCAGCTTCGGGGGTCTACGGGACACTGAAGCTTTCTTT.

The chain employs TRBV11-3 and TRBJ2-7; 10 nucleotides line up with TRBD2. The CDR3 has 18 residues. Per germline, CDR1 SGHNT and CDR2 YENEEA. Trimming removed 1 base from V and 3 bases from J; junction bases left unmatched: 12. Here the CDR3 reads CASSLARKRGGIYYEQYF. In DNA, the CDR3 is TGTGCCAGCAGCTTAGCTAGGAAGCGGGGGGGGATTTACTACGAGCAGTACTTC.

This chain joins TRBV11-3 and TRBJ1-1; D is ambiguous. The CDR3 extends over 13 amino acids. V was cut by 4 bases and J by 4 bases, with 10 bases left in between. CDR1 and CDR2 from the germline V gene are SGHNT and YENEEA. CDR3: CASSSETTTEAFF. Written as DNA, the CDR3 is TGTGCCAGCAGCTCTGAGACAACCACTGAAGCTTTCTTT.

By share, this clone counts as medium-sized. The rearrangement uses TRBV27 and TRBJ1-5, with 9 bases lining up with TRBD1. V lost 2 bases to trimming and J lost 0 bases; unmatched junction nucleotides: 5. The CDR3 extends over 17 amino acids. Looked up from germline, CDR1 is MNHEY and CDR2 is SMNVEV (reference sequence). CDR3 nucleotide sequence: TGTGCCAGCAGTTTAAGTACGGGACAGGGTAGCAATCAGCCCCAGCATTTT. Amino acid sequence: CASSLSTGQGSNQPQHF.

The chain employs TRBV5-1 and TRBJ1-1; 8 bases are shared with TRBD1. The J segment lost 6 bases and the V segment lost 4 bases, leaving 11 bases of the junction unmatched. Germline CDR1 and CDR2: SGHRS and YFSETQ. This CDR3 has 15 residues. CDR3 loop: CASSKGQAPRPEAFF. The CDR3 nucleotides are TGCGCCAGCAGCAAGGGACAGGCCCCACGCCCTGAAGCTTTCTTT.

This sequence joins TRBV12-3 or TRBV12-4 and TRBJ1-4, with D perhaps matching TRBD1 (5 bases). CDR3 length: 12 amino acids. V shed 6 bases and J shed 10 bases, with 12 bases lying between them. The CDR3 DNA sequence: TGTGCCAGCAGCCCAGGGCTTCGAAAACTGTTTTTT. Protein product: CASSPGLRKLFF.